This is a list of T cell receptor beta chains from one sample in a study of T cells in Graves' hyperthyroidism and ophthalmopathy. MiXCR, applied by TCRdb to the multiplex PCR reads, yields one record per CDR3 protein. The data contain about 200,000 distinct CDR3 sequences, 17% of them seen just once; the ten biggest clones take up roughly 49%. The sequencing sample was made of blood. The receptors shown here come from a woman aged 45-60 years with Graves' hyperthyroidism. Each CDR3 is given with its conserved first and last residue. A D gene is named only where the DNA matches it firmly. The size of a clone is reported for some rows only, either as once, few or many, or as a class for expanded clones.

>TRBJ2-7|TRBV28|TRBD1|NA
TGTGCCAGCACCCAGTGGGCAGGGGGATTAGGGGAGCAGTACTTC
CASTQWAGGLGEQYF
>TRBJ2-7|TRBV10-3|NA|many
TGTGCCATCAGTCCCGACTCCAACGAGCAGTACTTC
CAISPDSNEQYF
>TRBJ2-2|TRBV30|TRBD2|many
TGTGCCTGGAGTGTAGCCAGGACTAGCGGGAGATTAACGGACACCGGGGAGCTGTTTTTT
CAWSVARTSGRLTDTGELFF
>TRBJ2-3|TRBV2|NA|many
TGTGCCAGCAGTGGAGGGATAACTAGCACAGATACGCAGTATTTT
CASSGGITSTDTQYF
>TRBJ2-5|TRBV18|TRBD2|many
TGTGCCAGCTCAATCGGACTAGCGGAAGAGACCCAGTACTTC
CASSIGLAEETQYF
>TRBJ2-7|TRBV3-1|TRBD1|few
TGTGCCAGCAGGGCTTTTGGGACAGACTCCTACGAGCAGTACTTC
CASRAFGTDSYEQYF
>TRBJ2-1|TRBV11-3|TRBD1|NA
TGTGCCAGCAGCACAGGACAGGCCAATGAGCAGTTCTTC
CASSTGQANEQFF
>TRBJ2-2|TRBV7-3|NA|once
TGTGCCAGCAGTGTACGGCTATACACCGGGGAGCTGTTTTTT
CASSVRLYTGELFF
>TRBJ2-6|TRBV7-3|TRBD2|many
TGTGCCAGCAGCTCAGCGGGAGGGCCGCCTGGGGCCAACGTCCTGACTTTC
CASSSAGGPPGANVLTF
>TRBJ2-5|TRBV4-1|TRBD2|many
TGCGCCAGCAGCCAAGTAGGCCTAGCGGGAGTGGAGACCCAGTACTTC
CASSQVGLAGVETQYF
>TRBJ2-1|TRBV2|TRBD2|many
TGTGCCAGCAGCCAACCCCCGGGACTAGCGGATTACAATGAGCAGTTCTTC
CASSQPPGLADYNEQFF
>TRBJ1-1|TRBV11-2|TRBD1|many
TGTGCCAGCAGCCCCCGGACAGGGTTGGGCACTGAAGCTTTCTTT
CASSPRTGLGTEAFF
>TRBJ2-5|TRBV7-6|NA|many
TGTGCCAGCAGCCCGGAGTACCAAGAGACCCAGTACTTC
CASSPEYQETQYF
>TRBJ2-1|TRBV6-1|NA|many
TGTGCCAGCAGTTATGACGGGTACAATGAGCAGTTCTTC
CASSYDGYNEQFF
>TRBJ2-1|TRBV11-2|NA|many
TGTGCCAGCAGCTTAGTGAGGACTAATGAGCAGTTCTTC
CASSLVRTNEQFF
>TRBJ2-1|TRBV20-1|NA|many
TGCAGTGCTAGAGGGGAGGTATATCGTGAGCAGTTCTTC
CSARGEVYREQFF
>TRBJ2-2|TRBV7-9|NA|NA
TGTGCCAGCAGCCCCCTAGGGTACGCCACCGGGGAGCTGTTTTTT
CASSPLGYATGELFF